The 22 T cell receptor beta chains in this list originate from one sample, sequenced in a study of blood T cell repertoires in COVID-19. Repertoires were generated with immunoSEQ multiplex PCR, while TCRdb's copy carries only in-frame clones and drops some. Of about 260,000 clones listed, about 87% are singletons. The specimen sequenced was peripheral blood. Every receptor here comes from a woman aged 40 to 49 who had recovered from COVID-19.

J is TRBJ2-1 and V is TRBV7-9; D perhaps matches TRBD1 (6 bases). V lost 2 bases and J 4 bases, leaving 12 bases between the germline ends. The CDR3 is made up of 15 amino acids. CDR1 is SEHNR and CDR2 is FQNEAQ in the germline V gene (reference sequence). The DNA of the CDR3 is TGTGCCAGCAGCTTACAGGGGTTTAGGTACAATGAGCAGTTCTTC. It specifies CASSLQGFRYNEQFF.

The V call is TRBV24-1, the J call TRBJ1-2, with 9 positions matching TRBD1. Germline trimming cut 0 bases from V and 6 bases from J; bases unmatched to any gene: 19. Germline-derived CDR1 and CDR2 are KGHDR and SFDVKD. The CDR3 contains 20 residues. The DNA of the CDR3 is TGTGCCACCAGTGATTTGCCTAACCCCGGGACAGGGACTGTCAAAGATGGCTACACCTTC. Amino acids: CATSDLPNPGTGTVKDGYTF.

The chain has TRBV5-6 and TRBJ1-2; 7 nucleotides align to TRBD1. This CDR3 spans 13 amino acids. V was clipped by 4 bases and J by 7 bases; unmatched bases: 7. Germline assignment: CDR1 SGHDT and CDR2 YYEEEE. The CDR3 protein is CASSPGQFFGYTF. CDR3 sequence (DNA): TGTGCCAGCAGCCCGGGACAGTTTTTTGGCTACACCTTC. The whole variable domain, remainder taken from reference TRBV5-6 and TRBJ1-2, is DAGVTQSPTHLIKTRGQQVTLRCSPKSGHDTVSWYQQALGQGPQFIFQYYEEEERQRGNFPDRFSGHQFPNYSSELNVNALLLGDSALYLCASSPGQFFGYTFGSGTRLTVV.

The chain combines TRBV7-9 with TRBJ1-1, with 7 bases fitting TRBD1. The germline V gene has CDR1 SEHNR and CDR2 FQNEAQ (reference sequence). Trimming at V came to 6 bases and at J to 3 bases, leaving 4 bases not matched to a gene. This CDR3 spans 13 amino acids. The CDR3 DNA reads as TGTGCCAGCAGGCCAGGGGGACACACTGAAGCTTTCTTT. This sequence encodes CASRPGGHTEAFF.

The gene calls are TRBV6-1 and TRBJ1-1; possible D gene TRBD1, 5 bases. The germline CDR1 and CDR2 sequences are MNHNS and SASEGT. V lost 1 base and J lost 13, with 22 bases in between. The CDR3 runs 15 residues. The CDR3 here is CASSEGWGGGGRGFF. The DNA of the CDR3 is TGTGCCAGCAGTGAAGGCTGGGGGGGTGGGGGACGCGGTTTCTTT.

The chain carries TRBV5-4 and TRBJ2-1, with 12 nucleotides matching TRBD2. Germline CDR1 and CDR2: SGHNT and YYREEE (reference sequence). The V gene end was trimmed by 2 bases and the J gene end by 3 bases; junction bases not matched to a gene: 12. This CDR3 region has 19 residues. The CDR3 sequence: CASSLLSASGGANYNEQFF. Here the CDR3 DNA reads TGTGCCAGCAGCTTATTGAGTGCTAGCGGGGGGGCCAACTACAATGAGCAGTTCTTC.

Only one count was recorded for this clone. The chain combines TRBV7-9 with TRBJ2-7; the match to TRBD1 covers 8 bases. V was pared by 1 base and J by 4 bases, with 3 bases of the junction left unmatched. Looked up from germline, CDR1 is SEHNR and CDR2 is FQNEAQ (reference sequence). There are 14 residues in the CDR3. The CDR3 region is CASSLVDREYEQYF. In nucleotides, the CDR3 is TGTGCCAGCAGCTTAGTGGACAGGGAGTACGAGCAGTACTTC. Filled out from reference TRBV7-9 and TRBJ2-7, the complete variable domain reads DTGVSQNPRHKITKRGQNVTFRCDPISEHNRLYWYRQTLGQGPEFLTYFQNEAQLEKSRLLSDRFSAERPKGSFSTLEIQRTEQGDSAMYLCASSLVDREYEQYFGPGTRLTVT.

J is TRBJ1-3 and V is TRBV5-5, with D tentatively TRBD1 (5 bases). The CDR3 runs to 13 residues. Germline assignment: CDR1 SGHKS and CDR2 YYEKEE (reference sequence). Trimming took 3 bases from V and 3 from J, leaving 7 bases between them. The CDR3 protein is CASSSDSGNTIYF. CDR3 sequence (DNA): TGTGCCAGCAGCTCCGACAGTGGAAACACCATATATTTT.

This clone was recorded only once. The V and J genes are TRBV15 and TRBJ1-5; TRBD1 might be the D (5 bases). Germline CDR1 reads LNHNV; CDR2 reads YYDKDF (reference sequence). This CDR3 is built from 13 residues. V was shortened by 3 bases and J by 6 bases, with 9 bases between the two germline ends. The CDR3 DNA is TGTGCCACCAGCAGCCAGGGATTTCAGCCCCAGCATTTT. Encoded protein: CATSSQGFQPQHF.

CDR3 sequence (DNA): TGTGCCAGCAGCCAAGACAGGGGTGGCGAGCAGTACTTC. Residues: CASSQDRGGEQYF. The chain joins TRBV9 to TRBJ2-7, with 8 nucleotides matching TRBD1. CDR1 SGDLS and CDR2 YYNGEE come from the germline V gene. V trimming: 4 bases; J trimming: 6 bases; junction bases outside the gene matches: 6. The CDR3 consists of 13 residues.

This clone is a singleton in its sample. The V call is TRBV6-6, the J call TRBJ2-5; a weak D match, TRBD2 (7 bases). Germline V CDR1 and CDR2: MNHNY, SVGAGI (reference sequence). The V gene lost 2 bases and the J gene lost 4 bases, with 14 bases spanning the gap. The CDR3 has 15 amino acids. CDR3 loop: CASSYGPGGRETQYF. The CDR3 nucleotides read TGTGCCAGCAGTTACGGGCCCGGGGGGCGAGAGACCCAGTACTTC.

The count of this clone is one. The V gene is TRBV19, the J gene TRBJ2-3, with D possibly being TRBD2 (7 bases). The CDR3 sequence is 16 residues long. The V and J ends lost 8 bases and 1 base respectively, with 19 bases between them. CDR1 LNHDA and CDR2 SQIVND come from the germline V gene (reference sequence). CDR3 sequence reads: CASGVGGRGGTDTQYF. CDR3 sequence (DNA): TGTGCCAGTGGGGTCGGGGGCCGGGGGGGCACAGATACGCAGTATTTT.

V gene TRBV10-2 combines with J gene TRBJ1-6, with 11 bases that match TRBD1. The length of the CDR3 is 20 residues. CDR1 is WSHSY, CDR2 SAAADI, per germline. The V gene end was trimmed by 2 bases and the J gene end by 4 bases; junction bases not matched to a gene: 13. CDR3 loop: CASSERGQGASLYYNSPLHF. CDR3 bases: TGCGCCAGCAGTGAGCGAGGACAGGGGGCATCACTATATTATAATTCACCCCTCCACTTT.

This rearrangement joins TRBV11-2 to TRBJ1-1; 9 nucleotides agree with TRBD1. V lost 5 bases and J lost 1; bases outside the gene matches: 8. The CDR3 is 16 amino acids. Germline CDR1 reads SGHAT; CDR2 reads FQNNGV. In DNA form, the CDR3 reads TGTGCCAGCAGCAGGGACAGGGTGTATCGGAACACTGAAGCTTTCTTT. Translated: CASSRDRVYRNTEAFF.

The CDR3 region is CASSLSLLDRGQVYEQYF. CDR3 nucleotide sequence: TGTGCCAGCTCACTCTCCCTTCTAGACAGGGGGCAGGTCTACGAGCAGTACTTC. The chain is built from TRBV18 and TRBJ2-7; 10 positions agree with TRBD1. Trimming cost V 4 bases and J 3 bases; bases outside gene matches: 15. Germline V CDR1 and CDR2: KGHSH, LQKENI. This CDR3 comprises 18 residues.

V usage is TRBV11-2 and J usage is TRBJ2-7; 10 bases line up with TRBD1. V trimming: 6 bases; J trimming: 5 bases; junction bases outside the gene matches: 4. Germline CDR1 reads SGHAT; CDR2 reads FQNNGV. The CDR3 has 13 residues. This chain's CDR3 is CASSRDRGHEQYF. Here the CDR3 DNA reads TGTGCCAGCAGTCGCGACAGGGGGCACGAGCAGTACTTC.

The V call is TRBV2, the J call TRBJ2-5; 12 bases line up with TRBD2. Germline trimming cut 0 bases from V and 5 bases from J; bases unmatched to any gene: 10. Per germline, CDR1 SNHLY and CDR2 FYNNEI. CDR3 length: 18 residues. The DNA of the CDR3 is TGTGCCAGCAGTGAAGCGGTCCCCGGACTAGCGGGACGTGAGACCCAGTACTTC. Its protein product is CASSEAVPGLAGRETQYF. The full variable domain, completed using reference TRBV2 and TRBJ2-5, is EPEVTQTPSHQVTQMGQEVILRCVPISNHLYFYWYRQILGQKVEFLVSFYNNEISEKSEIFDDQFSVERPDGSNFTLKIRSTKLEDSAMYFCASSEAVPGLAGRETQYFGPGTRLLVL.

The chain couples TRBV2 to TRBJ1-2; D gene uncertain. The ends were cut back, 10 bases at V and 10 bases at J, with 13 bases in the middle. The CDR3 loop spans 10 amino acids. The germline CDR1 and CDR2 sequences are SNHLY and FYNNEI. The CDR3 is CATPGNNYTF. The CDR3 coding sequence is TGTGCCACCCCGGGGAATAACTACACCTTC.

J is TRBJ2-1 and V is TRBV5-1, with D possibly being TRBD2 (5 bases). CDR3 length: 15 amino acids. Germline values: CDR1 SGHRS, CDR2 YFSETQ. The V gene lost 0 bases and the J gene lost 2 bases, with 9 bases spanning the gap. The CDR3 loop is CASSLAPGAYNEQFF. The CDR3 DNA sequence: TGCGCCAGCAGCTTGGCACCCGGGGCCTACAATGAGCAGTTCTTC.

This chain uses TRBV20-1 with TRBJ2-1; 10 positions agree with TRBD2. The CDR3 totals 15 residues. Germline assignment: CDR1 DFQATT and CDR2 SNEGSKA (reference sequence). Trimming removed 3 bases from V and 5 bases from J; junction bases left unmatched: 7. The CDR3 sequence: CSASYVAGGNNEQFF. CDR3 in DNA: TGCAGTGCTAGTTATGTAGCGGGGGGTAACAATGAGCAGTTCTTC.

The chain carries TRBV2 and TRBJ2-3, with a tentative D call TRBD2 (5 bases). The germline V gene encodes CDR1 SNHLY and CDR2 FYNNEI. V was clipped by 6 bases and J by 6 bases, with 16 bases between them. The CDR3 length is 14 residues. The DNA of the CDR3 is TGTGCCAGCAGCCTTCTGGCGGGTAGCGATACGCAGTATTTT. Residues: CASSLLAGSDTQYF.

This clone appeared once. The chain carries TRBV2 and TRBJ2-3, with 8 bases lining up with TRBD1. CDR1 is SNHLY, CDR2 FYNNEI, per germline. V dropped 6 bases and J dropped 2; count of bases not matched to a gene: 10. The CDR3 has 16 residues. This CDR3 reads CASRIPGQGSTDTQYF. The CDR3, as DNA: TGTGCCAGCAGGATCCCTGGACAGGGATCCACAGATACGCAGTATTTT.